The 11 T cell receptor beta chains given below trace back to one sample, sequenced in a study of response to subunit inactivated influenza vaccine. From the RT-PCR reads, TCRdb called clonotypes with MiXCR, one entry per CDR3 protein. The table has under 200,000 distinct CDR3 sequences, 9.5% to 15% seen once. This same sample was also part of a study on T cells expressing NK-cell markers. That work contributes: Scientists made TCR beta cDNA using 5'RACE template switching with UMIs.

This material consisted of CD8+ T cells sorted from PBMCs, taken approximately 13 days after vaccination. The receptors here all came from a middle-aged man who received an inactivated influenza vaccine.

Regarding this clonotype: Germline is not matched at one junction end, which may reflect a read error. The chain couples TRBV5-1 to TRBJ2-7; the D gene is possibly TRBD1 (5 bases). CDR1 and CDR2 (germline): SGHRS, YFSETQ. The CDR3 covers 14 residues. The CDR3 DNA sequence: TGCGCCACCAGCGAGACGGACATTTGGTACGAGCAGTACTTC. It is translated as CATSETDIWYEQYF.

This clonotype was seen only a few times. This chain joins TRBV10-3 and TRBJ1-4; TRBD1 aligns across 10 bases. The CDR3 sequence is 13 residues long. With V trimmed by 10 bases and J by 8 bases, 7 bases remained unmatched. The germline gives CDR1 ENHRY, CDR2 SYGVKD. The CDR3 DNA sequence: TGTGCCAGAGGGACAGGGGTTCGAGAAAAACTGTTTTTT. Translation: CARGTGVREKLFF.

This clonotype was seen only a few times. The CDR3 coding sequence is TGTGCCATCAGCGATCCAGGGGGCAGCTACGAGCAGTACTTC. This encodes CAISDPGGSYEQYF. The chain links TRBV10-3 to TRBJ2-7; the match to TRBD1 covers 8 bases. This CDR3 spans 14 amino acids. Germline trimming cut 6 bases from V and 3 bases from J; bases unmatched to any gene: 7. Germline assignment: CDR1 ENHRY and CDR2 SYGVKD.

This sequence joins TRBV4-3 and TRBJ2-1; D perhaps matches TRBD1 (5 bases). Between the trimmed V and J ends, which lost 0 bases and 6 bases, there was a span of 12 bases. This CDR3 comprises 15 residues. Germline V CDR1 and CDR2: LGHNA, YSLEER. The CDR3 loop reads CASSQDRNTGNEQFF. The DNA for the CDR3 is TGCGCCAGCAGCCAAGATAGGAACACAGGCAATGAGCAGTTCTTC.

V and J are TRBV5-1 and TRBJ2-3; 13 nucleotides align to TRBD2. Germline lookup yields CDR1 SGHRS and CDR2 YFSETQ. Trimming cost V 2 bases and J 1 base; bases outside gene matches: 4. The CDR3 has 17 residues. CDR3: CASSFGGLAGRTDTQYF. The DNA for the CDR3 is TGCGCCAGCAGCTTCGGGGGACTAGCGGGGCGCACAGATACGCAGTATTTT.

In its sample, this clonotype was seen many times. The CDR3 region has the DNA TGTGCCAGCAGCTTAGTTGGGACAGGGGGGCGTGAAAAACTGTTTTTT. Translated, it gives CASSLVGTGGREKLFF. The V and J genes are TRBV7-9 and TRBJ1-4, with TRBD1 matching over 11 bases. CDR3 length equals 16 residues. The J segment lost 7 bases and the V segment lost 1 base, leaving 5 bases of the junction unmatched. Germline CDR1 reads SEHNR; CDR2 reads FQNEAQ (reference sequence).

This clonotype was detected ten times or more. The chain links TRBV7-2 to TRBJ1-1; the D is unclear. Germline CDR1 and CDR2: SGHTA and FQGNSA. The CDR3 length is 14 residues. Trimming took 1 base from V and 1 from J, leaving 7 bases between them. The CDR3 protein is CASSLGYGNTEAFF. For the CDR3, the DNA is TGTGCCAGCAGCTTAGGTTATGGGAACACTGAAGCTTTCTTT. The variable domain in full, completed from reference TRBV7-2 and TRBJ1-1, reads GAGVSQSPSNKVTEKGKDVELRCDPISGHTALYWYRQSLGQGLEFLIYFQGNSAPDKSGLPSDRFSAERTGGSVSTLTIQRTQQEDSAVYLCASSLGYGNTEAFFGQGTRLTVV.

The gene calls are TRBV12-3 or TRBV12-4 and TRBJ1-1; D call uncertain. V was shortened by 5 bases and J by 7 bases, with 14 bases between the two germline ends. CDR3 size: 13 residues. The CDR3, as DNA: TGTGCCAGCAGTCTCGGGGTGGGGATTGAAGCTTTCTTT. Translated: CASSLGVGIEAFF.

This clonotype occurred many times. This rearrangement joins TRBV12-3 or TRBV12-4 to TRBJ2-1; D is perhaps TRBD1 or TRBD2 (5 bases each). V was shortened by 10 bases and J by 4 bases, with 17 bases between the two germline ends. The length of the CDR3 is 14 residues. The CDR3 bases are TGTGCCACCAACCTGGGGGAAAATTACAATGAGCAGTTCTTC. Encoded protein: CATNLGENYNEQFF.

This clonotype turned up a few times. The rearrangement joins TRBV28 to TRBJ2-5, with D maybe TRBD1 (5 bases). The CDR3 extends over 17 amino acids. Between the trimmed V and J ends, which lost 5 bases and 1 base, there was a span of 20 bases. Germline-derived CDR1 and CDR2 are MDHEN and SYDVKM. This CDR3 is CASSPRDRTYLQETQYF. CDR3 nucleotide sequence: TGTGCCAGCAGTCCCCGCGACAGAACCTATCTCCAAGAGACCCAGTACTTC.

The chain recombines TRBV6-5 with TRBJ2-5, with 7 positions matching TRBD2. This CDR3 is built from 15 residues. Trimming cost V 4 bases and J 5 bases; bases outside gene matches: 10. Germline CDR1 and CDR2: MNHEY and SVGAGI. This CDR3 is CASSSAGTTGETQYF. The CDR3 region has the DNA TGTGCCAGCAGTTCAGCCGGGACTACCGGGGAGACCCAGTACTTC.